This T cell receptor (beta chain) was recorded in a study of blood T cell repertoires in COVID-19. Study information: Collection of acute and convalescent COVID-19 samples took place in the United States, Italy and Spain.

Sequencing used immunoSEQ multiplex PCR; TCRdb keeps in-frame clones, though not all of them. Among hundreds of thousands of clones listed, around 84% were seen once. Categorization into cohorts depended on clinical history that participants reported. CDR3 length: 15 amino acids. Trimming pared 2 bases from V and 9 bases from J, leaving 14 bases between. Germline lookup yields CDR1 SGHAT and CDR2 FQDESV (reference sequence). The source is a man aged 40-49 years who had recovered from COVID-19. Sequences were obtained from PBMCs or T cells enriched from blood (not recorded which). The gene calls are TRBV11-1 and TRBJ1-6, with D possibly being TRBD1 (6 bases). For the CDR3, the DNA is TGTGCCAGCAGCTTACGGGACACGGGGAGTTCACCCCTCCACTTT. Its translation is CASSLRDTGSSPLHF.